This T cell receptor beta chain originates from a study of cytomegalovirus exposure and HLA in healthy donors. Study-level background: A data release that came early held approximately 85 million unique TCRs from HLA-typed donors.

V was clipped by 3 bases and J by 8 bases; unmatched bases: 7. There are 13 residues in the CDR3. Germline V CDR1 and CDR2: SGHNT, YYREEE (reference sequence). This clone was seen a handful of times. PCR employed 60 Vbeta and 13 Jbeta primers. Using immunoSEQ multiplex PCR, the repertoire was profiled, and TCRdb retains in-frame clones only, with some absent. The sample holds about 200,000 clones; roughly 83% are singletons and the top ten take around 0.4%. V is TRBV5-4 and J is TRBJ1-1, with 7 bases fitting TRBD1. The receptor was derived from a male donor in good health and CMV-seropositive. Sequencing was done on a sample of PBMCs. CDR3 sequence reads: CASSSGQRDEAFF. The CDR3, as DNA: TGTGCCAGCAGCTCGGGACAGAGAGACGAAGCTTTCTTT.